These 26 T cell receptor beta chains originate from one sample sequenced in a study of T cell responses to AZD1222 COVID-19 vaccine. TCRdb's copy holds only in-frame clones and misses some; the assay was immunoSEQ multiplex PCR. The repertoire has around 120,000 clones, roughly 89% of them found once; the top ten carry more than 7.5%. Specimen: peripheral blood, collected on day 0 of AZD1222 vaccination. These receptors were taken from an adult in good health.

This clone was detected only once. The chain links TRBV19 to TRBJ2-1; no firm D call. V gave up 7 bases and J gave up 0 bases, with 16 bases separating them. This CDR3 contains 16 residues. CDR1 and CDR2 from the germline V gene are LNHDA and SQIVND (reference sequence). The CDR3 is CASTPGQSSSYNEQFF. CDR3 nucleotides: TGTGCCAGTACCCCCGGGCAGTCCAGCTCCTACAATGAGCAGTTCTTC.

The chain links TRBV28 to TRBJ1-6; TRBD1 matches at 7 bases. Per the germline V gene, CDR1 is MDHEN and CDR2 is SYDVKM. This CDR3 contains 12 residues. V trimming: 8 bases; J trimming: 8 bases; junction bases outside the gene matches: 3. The CDR3 loop is CASLDRHSPLHF. Here the CDR3 DNA reads TGTGCCAGCCTGGACAGGCATTCACCCCTCCACTTT.

The rearrangement links TRBV19 to TRBJ1-2; D gene unclear. This CDR3 contains 13 residues. Between the trimmed V and J ends, which lost 8 bases and 8 bases, there was a span of 18 bases. The germline V gene has CDR1 LNHDA and CDR2 SQIVND (reference sequence). CDR3 protein: CASGVVGREGYTF. Written as DNA, the CDR3 is TGTGCCAGTGGGGTTGTGGGTCGGGAAGGCTACACCTTC.

This clone was recorded many times. The rearrangement links TRBV19 to TRBJ1-5; D is undetermined. V was shortened by 2 bases and J by 4 bases, with 3 bases between the two germline ends. The CDR3 sequence is 12 residues long. Germline V gives CDR1 LNHDA, CDR2 SQIVND (reference sequence). The CDR3 sequence: CASSIPNQPQHF. The CDR3 DNA is TGTGCCAGTAGTATACCAAATCAGCCCCAGCATTTT.

The J gene is TRBJ2-2, the V gene TRBV4-2; possible D gene TRBD2, 6 bases. This CDR3 region has 16 residues. Germline CDR1 LGHNA, CDR2 YNFKEQ. The V gene lost 1 base and the J gene lost 1 base, with 10 bases spanning the gap. The CDR3 DNA reads as TGTGCCAGCAGCCAAGGTACGGGAGTGAACACCGGGGAGCTGTTTTTT. It is translated as CASSQGTGVNTGELFF.

This sequence joins TRBV7-9 and TRBJ1-4; 8 bases align to TRBD1. Trimming removed 5 bases from V and 6 bases from J; junction bases left unmatched: 5. Germline CDR1 SEHNR, CDR2 FQNEAQ (reference sequence). This CDR3 region has 14 residues. CDR3 DNA sequence: TGTGCCAGCAGCGCAGGGGGCGGAGATGAAAAACTGTTTTTT. Translation: CASSAGGGDEKLFF.

The V call is TRBV27, the J call TRBJ2-5; D perhaps matches TRBD2 (5 bases). V dropped 3 bases and J dropped 9 bases, with 8 bases sitting between them. Germline V lookup: CDR1 MNHEY, CDR2 SMNVEV (reference sequence). The CDR3 totals 11 residues. In DNA, the CDR3 is TGTGCCAGCAGTTTCCCGGAGGCCCAGTACTTC. Its protein is CASSFPEAQYF.

The chain joins TRBV5-1 to TRBJ2-7; TRBD2 matches 8 bases. CDR3 length: 14 residues. In germline, CDR1 is SGHRS, CDR2 YFSETQ. The junction had 9 bases not matched to a gene; V was cut back by 4 bases and J by 6 bases. The CDR3 spells CASSVTSGVSEQYF. CDR3 bases: TGCGCCAGCAGCGTTACTAGCGGAGTTTCCGAGCAGTACTTC.

DNA for the CDR3: TGTGCCAGCAGGATGAGGGGTTCCACAGATACGCAGTATTTT. Its translation is CASRMRGSTDTQYF. The chain carries TRBV6-5 and TRBJ2-3; D may be TRBD1 or TRBD2 (5 bases each). Trimming took 6 bases from V and 2 from J, leaving 12 bases between them. The germline V gene encodes CDR1 MNHEY and CDR2 SVGAGI. The CDR3 sequence is 14 residues long.

The genes are TRBV30 and TRBJ1-5; D ambiguous. The CDR3 is 13 amino acids. The V end lost 2 bases, the J end lost 3 bases, and 8 bases lay between the germline ends. From germline, CDR1 is GTSNPN and CDR2 SVGIG (reference sequence). The CDR3 bases are TGTGCCTGGAGTACGAGGGACAATCAGCCCCAGCATTTT. Translation: CAWSTRDNQPQHF.

The chain combines TRBV7-2 with TRBJ1-1; D might be TRBD1 (5 bases). The CDR3 loop spans 14 amino acids. Looked up from germline, CDR1 is SGHTA and CDR2 is FQGNSA. Trimming removed 4 bases at V and 5 bases at J, with 14 bases between. The CDR3 loop is CASSWDVRGTEAFF. CDR3 nucleotides: TGTGCCAGCAGCTGGGACGTCCGAGGGACTGAAGCTTTCTTT.

This chain connects TRBV19 to TRBJ1-1; D unclear. The germline CDR1 and CDR2 sequences are LNHDA and SQIVND (reference sequence). The ends were cut back, 5 bases at V and 1 base at J, with 14 bases in the middle. The CDR3 is made up of 15 amino acids. The CDR3 reads CASSPGFVANTEAFF. Written as DNA, the CDR3 is TGTGCCAGTAGTCCGGGGTTTGTGGCGAACACTGAAGCTTTCTTT.

The J gene is TRBJ1-2, the V gene TRBV4-2, with D perhaps TRBD1 (6 bases). Germline CDR1 reads LGHNA; CDR2 reads YNFKEQ. This CDR3 spans 19 amino acids. Trimming removed 1 base at V and 4 bases at J, with 25 bases between. The CDR3 coding sequence is TGTGCCAGCAGCCAAGGAAGTGCAGGGACCGGGAGGGGGTTCTATGGCTACACCTTC. Translating gives CASSQGSAGTGRGFYGYTF.

This clone showed up just once. The chain combines TRBV9 with TRBJ1-5, with a weak D call TRBD1 (5 bases). The CDR3 runs 14 residues. Germline V gene data show CDR1 as SGDLS and CDR2 as YYNGEE. Deletions cut 0 bases from V and 7 bases from J, with 11 bases between. This CDR3 reads CASSVDGAYQPQHF. CDR3 in DNA: TGTGCCAGCAGCGTAGATGGGGCTTACCAGCCCCAGCATTTT.

V and J are TRBV27 and TRBJ2-2, with TRBD1 as a possible D gene (5 bases). Germline V CDR1 and CDR2: MNHEY, SMNVEV (reference sequence). This CDR3 has 14 amino acids. Deletions cut 10 bases from V and 3 bases from J, with 15 bases between. Written as DNA, the CDR3 is TGTGCCACCAAAATAGGGGTACACACCGGGGAGCTGTTTTTT. Amino acid sequence: CATKIGVHTGELFF.

CDR3 loop: CASSLLGQKYEQYF. The CDR3 DNA is TGTGCCAGCAGTTTACTGGGACAAAAGTACGAGCAGTACTTC. The chain employs TRBV27 and TRBJ2-7; D perhaps matches TRBD1 (6 bases). The CDR3 totals 14 residues. Germline values: CDR1 MNHEY, CDR2 SMNVEV (reference sequence). Trimming cost V 2 bases and J 4 bases, with 12 bases left between them.

This chain connects TRBV24-1 to TRBJ1-2, with a possible D match to TRBD1 (6 bases). The CDR3 consists of 14 residues. V was clipped by 0 bases and J by 6 bases, with 10 bases between them. The germline V gene encodes CDR1 KGHDR and CDR2 SFDVKD. The CDR3 DNA is TGTGCCACCAGTGATTTGAGGGGGGCCGATGGCTACACCTTC. This gives the protein CATSDLRGADGYTF.

V usage is TRBV18 and J usage is TRBJ2-7, with D unresolved. The V gene lost 1 base and the J gene lost 7 bases, with 14 bases spanning the gap. Germline V gives CDR1 KGHSH, CDR2 LQKENI. The CDR3 has 14 amino acids. The CDR3 is CASSPREGRAEQYF. In DNA form, the CDR3 reads TGTGCCAGCTCACCACGTGAAGGCCGAGCGGAGCAGTACTTC.

This sequence joins TRBV28 and TRBJ1-5, with D unresolved. Germline loops: CDR1 MDHEN, CDR2 SYDVKM. This CDR3 has 15 amino acids. Trimming removed 6 bases from V and 6 bases from J, with 18 bases in between. The CDR3 DNA is TGTGCCAGCAGAAACCTACCCGGACTGGGTCAGCCCCAGCATTTT. Translation gives CASRNLPGLGQPQHF.

This rearrangement joins TRBV29-1 to TRBJ1-5; TRBD1 might be the D (5 bases). The V end was cut by 4 bases, the J end by 5 bases, with 12 bases between. CDR1 is SQVTM, CDR2 ANQGSEA, per germline. The CDR3 is 13 residues long. As DNA, the CDR3 is TGCAGCGTTGGGGGGATGGGGGATCAGCCCCAGCATTTT. It encodes CSVGGMGDQPQHF.

The chain is built from TRBV5-1 and TRBJ1-2, with 9 bases identical to TRBD1. From germline, CDR1 is SGHRS and CDR2 YFSETQ. The CDR3 extends over 14 amino acids. The V and J ends lost 4 bases and 4 bases, in that order; junction bases with no gene match: 5. This CDR3 is CASSQPGQGYGYTF. The CDR3 region has the DNA TGCGCCAGCAGCCAACCGGGACAGGGCTATGGCTACACCTTC.

The chain has TRBV7-2 and TRBJ2-5; D unresolved. V shed 0 bases and J shed 5 bases, with 13 bases lying between them. The CDR3 spans 15 residues. Germline V lookup: CDR1 SGHTA, CDR2 FQGNSA. For the CDR3, the DNA is TGTGCCAGCAGCTTAGCGTACTCAGCGAGGGAGACCCAGTACTTC. It specifies CASSLAYSARETQYF.

As DNA, the CDR3 is TGTGCCAGCAGTTACCCCGGGACCCCCAATGAGCAGTTCTTC. Amino acids: CASSYPGTPNEQFF. The rearrangement links TRBV6-5 to TRBJ2-1; TRBD1 or TRBD2 may be the D gene (5 bases each). CDR1 is MNHEY, CDR2 SVGAGI, per germline. Trimming left V 2 bases short and J 6 bases short, with 11 bases between. This CDR3 has 14 residues.

The genes are TRBV6-5 and TRBJ1-5; D is unclear. Germline CDR1 MNHEY, CDR2 SVGAGI. The CDR3 is made up of 14 amino acids. V gave up 5 bases and J gave up 7 bases, with 15 bases separating them. CDR3 sequence reads: CASSPDMHGQPQHF. As DNA, the CDR3 is TGTGCCAGCAGTCCCGACATGCACGGACAGCCCCAGCATTTT.

This clone has a single count. The chain couples TRBV9 to TRBJ2-1; D is undetermined. The V end lost 0 bases, the J end lost 4 bases, and 5 bases lay between the germline ends. The CDR3 contains 13 residues. Germline V gives CDR1 SGDLS, CDR2 YYNGEE. The DNA of the CDR3 is TGTGCCAGCAGCGTAGGTCGGTACAATGAGCAGTTCTTC. It encodes CASSVGRYNEQFF.

V is TRBV7-3 and J is TRBJ2-7; no reliable D call. Germline V gene lookup returns CDR1 SGHTA and CDR2 FQGTGA. Trimming left V 4 bases short and J 6 bases short, with 10 bases between. The CDR3 spans 12 residues. The CDR3 loop reads CASSSTTLEQYF. The CDR3 DNA sequence: TGTGCCAGCAGCTCCACGACTCTCGAGCAGTACTTC.